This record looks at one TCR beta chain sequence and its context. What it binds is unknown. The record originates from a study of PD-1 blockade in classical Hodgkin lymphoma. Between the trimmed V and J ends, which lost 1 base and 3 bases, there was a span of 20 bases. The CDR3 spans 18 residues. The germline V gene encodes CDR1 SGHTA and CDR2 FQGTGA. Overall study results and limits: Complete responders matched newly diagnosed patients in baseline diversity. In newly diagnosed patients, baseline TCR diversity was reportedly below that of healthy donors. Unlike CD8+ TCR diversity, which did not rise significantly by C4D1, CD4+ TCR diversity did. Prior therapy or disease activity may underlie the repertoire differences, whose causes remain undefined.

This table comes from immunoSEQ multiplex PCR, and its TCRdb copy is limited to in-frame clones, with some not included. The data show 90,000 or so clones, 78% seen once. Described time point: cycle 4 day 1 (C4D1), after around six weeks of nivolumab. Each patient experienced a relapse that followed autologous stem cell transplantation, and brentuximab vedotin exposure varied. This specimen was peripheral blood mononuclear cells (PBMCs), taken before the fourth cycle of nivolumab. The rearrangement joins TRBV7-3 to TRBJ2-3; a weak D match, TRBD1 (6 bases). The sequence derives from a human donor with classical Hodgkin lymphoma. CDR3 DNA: TGTGCCAGCAGCTTAAAGGCGGCCACAGGGATTCTGACAGATACGCAGTATTTT. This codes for CASSLKAATGILTDTQYF.